Listed below are T cell receptor beta chains from one sample, sequenced in a study of Graves' ophthalmopathy and Graves' hyperthyroidism. MiXCR was run by TCRdb on the multiplex PCR reads, yielding one entry per CDR3 protein. The sample consists of 500,000 to 700,000 distinct CDR3 sequences, 22% of them appearing once. Specimen: peripheral blood. These TCRs come from a woman aged 18-29 years with stable Graves' hyperthyroidism. Some clones in this sample may be carry-over from other donors' samples. Each CDR3 is given with its conserved first and last residue. A D gene is named only where the DNA matches it firmly. The size field is filled for only some rows; it gives once, few, many or a size class.

d_call clone_size j_call v_call cdr3_nt cdr3_aa
. many TRBJ1-2 TRBV2 TGTGCCAGCAGTGAAGCGCCTCGCCTGGCAGGGTCAAACTATGGCTACACCTTC CASSEAPRLAGSNYGYTF
. many TRBJ2-5 TRBV27 TGTGCCAGCAGCGGGCTCAACCGGGAGACCCAGTACTTC CASSGLNRETQYF
TRBD2 . TRBJ2-7 TRBV11-2 TGTGCCAGCAGCTTTATCGGGGGGGGCGATCCCTCCTACGAGCAGTACTTC CASSFIGGGDPSYEQYF
. many TRBJ2-5 TRBV15 TGTGCCACCAGCAGGGGTAGGGAAGGGGAGACCCAGTACTTC CATSRGREGETQYF
. many TRBJ1-2 TRBV2 TGTGCCAGCAGCTTCCCTAGGAGGGGGAACTATGGCTACACCTTC CASSFPRRGNYGYTF
. . TRBJ2-3 TRBV29-1 TGCAGCGCTCTCGGGACCTCCTTACCAGATACGCAGTATTTT CSALGTSLPDTQYF
. many TRBJ1-2 TRBV6-5 TGTGCCAGCAGCTACTCACGGGTAGCTAACTATGGCTACACCTTC CASSYSRVANYGYTF
. few TRBJ2-5 TRBV7-2 TGTGCCAGCAGCCCCGGGCGGGTAGAGACCCAGTACTTC CASSPGRVETQYF
. many TRBJ2-5 TRBV20-1 TGCAGTGCTAGAGATCGGGTGCCCCGTCCGTACCAAGAGACCCAGTACTTC CSARDRVPRPYQETQYF
. many TRBJ1-5 TRBV6-2/TRBV6-3 TGTGCCAGCAGTTACATTCTCGGGGCAGGGATGACGAATCAGCCCCAGCATTTT CASSYILGAGMTNQPQHF
. . TRBJ2-7 TRBV6-1 TGTGCCACCTACTACAGTCCGGAACGGGGAGAGCAGTACTTC CATYYSPERGEQYF
TRBD2 . TRBJ2-2 TRBV12-3/TRBV12-4 TGTGCCAGCAGTTTAGACGGGGGGGCCACCGGGGAGCTGTTTTTT CASSLDGGATGELFF
. few TRBJ2-5 TRBV6-2/TRBV6-3 TGTGCCAGCGGGGACACCGGGGAGACCCAGTACTTC CASGDTGETQYF
TRBD1 . TRBJ1-2 TRBV12-3/TRBV12-4 TGTGCCAGCAGTCCTCGGACAGGGAGTGACTATGGCTACACCTTC CASSPRTGSDYGYTF
TRBD2 . TRBJ2-5 TRBV2 TGTGCCAGCAGTGGGACTAGCGGGACCCTCCAAGAGACCCAGTACTTC CASSGTSGTLQETQYF
TRBD1 . TRBJ1-2 TRBV4-2 TGTGCCAGCAGCCATTCAACAGGGGATTATGGCTACACCTTC CASSHSTGDYGYTF
. . TRBJ2-5 TRBV28 TGTGCCAGCAGTTTAACAACAGGGTCGGCGACCCAGTACTTC CASSLTTGSATQYF
TRBD1 many TRBJ1-1 TRBV2 TGTGCCAGCAGGCCTGGACAGGGAACTGAAGCTTTCTTT CASRPGQGTEAFF
TRBD2 few TRBJ2-7 TRBV27 TGTGCCAGCAGTACTCTAGCGGGAGGGACCTACGAGCAGTACTTC CASSTLAGGTYEQYF
. . TRBJ1-2 TRBV6-1 TGTGCCAGCAGCCCCCTGGGGTTCCGAGAAGGCTACACCTTC CASSPLGFREGYTF
. . TRBJ1-2 TRBV6-1 TGTGCCAGCAGTGAAATTACTTTTAGCTACACCTTC CASSEITFSYTF